The T cell receptor beta chain described here comes from a study of blood T cells in healthy people across ages. Study information: Every two T cells gave about one barcoded beta molecule via template switching. Study-level points and caveats: PBMCs left unsorted prevented a conclusive naive versus antigen-experienced comparison.

Next came a second PCR, run for about 7 to 12 cycles, which used a sample-barcoded 5' primer along with a J-beta primer mix. MiXCR, run by TCRdb on the 5' RACE reads, gives a single entry per CDR3 protein. The profile covers 1.5 million to 2 million distinct CDR3 sequences, with about two fifths appearing a single time and more than 20% taken by the ten largest. Worth noting for this clonotype: Its specificity is not known.

Staff drew 8 to 10 milliliters of peripheral blood from each donor. Each sample gave at least 6 million isolated PBMCs. CDR1 and CDR2 from the germline V gene are LGHNA and YSLEER. This CDR3 region has 14 residues. V was pared by 5 bases and J by 6 bases, with 15 bases between. This clonotype originated in a human donor in good health. This rearrangement joins TRBV4-3 to TRBJ2-3, with D possibly TRBD1 on 6 matching bases. Sample: blood. The CDR3 coding sequence is TGCGCCAGCAGCTTCCGAACAGGGATGGATACGCAGTATTTT. This encodes CASSFRTGMDTQYF.